What follows are 20 T cell receptor beta chains derived from one specimen sequenced in a study of shared clonotypes between healthy human individuals. TCRdb's table, derived via immunoSEQ multiplex PCR, lists solely in-frame clones and lacks some. The data show about 1.4 million clones, roughly 95% seen once. The sequenced sample was naive CD4+ T cells sorted from blood. Noted subset: CD45RA+ positively selected. The receptors here all came from a man aged 25 to 40 in good health.

This rearrangement joins TRBV7-8 to TRBJ1-3; TRBD1 matches 7 bases. The CDR3 contains 13 residues. Losses at the gene ends were 5 bases for V and 5 bases for J; bases not matched to a gene: 3. The V gene's germline CDR1 is SGHVS and CDR2 FQNEAQ. This CDR3 reads CASSRDSRNTIYF. In DNA, the CDR3 is TGTGCCAGCAGCCGGGACAGCAGAAACACCATATATTTT. The complete variable domain, with remaining parts taken from reference TRBV7-8 and TRBJ1-3, reads GAGVSQSPRYKVAKRGQDVALRCDPISGHVSLFWYQQALGQGPEFLTYFQNEAQLDKSGLPSDRFFAERPEGSVSTLKIQRTQQEDSAVYLCASSRDSRNTIYFGEGSWLTVV.

The V and J genes are TRBV10-1 and TRBJ2-3; D is perhaps TRBD1 (5 bases). CDR3 length: 15 amino acids. Germline V CDR1 and CDR2: WNHNN, SYGVQD (reference sequence). V dropped 0 bases and J dropped 1 base, with 8 bases sitting between them. The CDR3 nucleotides are TGCGCCAGCAGTGAGTCTAAGGGGCGCACAGATACGCAGTATTTT. The encoded protein is CASSESKGRTDTQYF.

V usage is TRBV2 and J usage is TRBJ1-1; no reliable D call. The ends were cut back, 3 bases at V and 0 bases at J, with 8 bases in the middle. CDR1 and CDR2 from the germline V gene are SNHLY and FYNNEI. The CDR3 has 14 residues. CDR3 sequence reads: CASSDRTVNTEAFF. Here the CDR3 DNA reads TGTGCCAGCAGTGACCGGACGGTGAACACTGAAGCTTTCTTT.

This clone was seen just once. The chain carries TRBV5-1 and TRBJ1-2, with D maybe TRBD1 (5 bases). V was pared by 0 bases and J by 6 bases, with 30 bases between. Germline values: CDR1 SGHRS, CDR2 YFSETQ. The CDR3 is 20 amino acids. CDR3 in amino acids: CASSLGGTSINLWAPDGYTF. CDR3 DNA: TGCGCCAGCAGCTTGGGCGGGACGTCAATAAACCTTTGGGCCCCCGATGGCTACACCTTC.

The chain employs TRBV6-6 and TRBJ2-7; TRBD2 agrees at 7 bases. CDR1 is MNHNY, CDR2 SVGAGI, per germline (reference sequence). This CDR3 has 14 amino acids. The junction had 7 bases not matched to a gene; V was cut back by 5 bases and J by 3 bases. CDR3 amino acids: CASSTSGDYYEQYF. CDR3 nucleotides: TGTGCCAGCAGTACGAGCGGGGATTACTACGAGCAGTACTTC.

The rearrangement uses TRBV29-1 and TRBJ2-1; D uncertain. V lost 5 bases, J lost 5 bases, and 16 bases lay in between. Germline values: CDR1 SQVTM, CDR2 ANQGSEA. The CDR3 is 14 amino acids. CDR3 DNA sequence: TGCAGCGTTTCCCTAAAGTTCGGTAACAATGAGCAGTTCTTC. It encodes CSVSLKFGNNEQFF.

Concerning this clone itself: This same CDR3 is encoded by further DNA sequences in the sample. This chain joins TRBV7-2 and TRBJ2-7; 9 bases match TRBD1. J was trimmed by 4 bases and V by 0 bases; bases with no gene match: 7. The germline V gene has CDR1 SGHTA and CDR2 FQGNSA. This CDR3 contains 16 residues. The CDR3 nucleotides read TGTGCCAGCAGCTTAGCATTGGGACAGGGCACTTACGAGCAGTACTTC. This sequence encodes CASSLALGQGTYEQYF.

The chain recombines TRBV7-9 with TRBJ2-2, with 9 bases aligning to TRBD1. CDR3 length equals 16 residues. The J segment lost 1 base and the V segment lost 2 bases, leaving 2 bases of the junction unmatched. Germline V gene data show CDR1 as SEHNR and CDR2 as FQNEAQ (reference sequence). Written as DNA, the CDR3 is TGTGCCAGCAGCTTAACGGACAGGGGGAACACCGGGGAGCTGTTTTTT. Residues: CASSLTDRGNTGELFF.

The table lists this clone with a count of one. This sequence joins TRBV27 and TRBJ1-2; no clear D. This CDR3 has 14 amino acids. Germline V gives CDR1 MNHEY, CDR2 SMNVEV (reference sequence). V was trimmed by 7 bases and J by 8 bases, leaving 20 bases between them. The CDR3 region has the DNA TGTGCCAGCACTTCCATTACAATCCCCGGCGGCTACACCTTC. Translation gives CASTSITIPGGYTF.

This sequence joins TRBV7-2 and TRBJ2-7, with no clear D. The CDR3 contains 13 residues. The germline gives CDR1 SGHTA, CDR2 FQGNSA. V shed 1 base and J shed 7 bases, with 11 bases lying between them. The CDR3 loop reads CASSLGLYGEQYF. DNA of the CDR3: TGTGCCAGCAGCTTAGGACTTTACGGGGAGCAGTACTTC. Variable domain in full (rest from reference TRBV7-2 and TRBJ2-7): GAGVSQSPSNKVTEKGKDVELRCDPISGHTALYWYRQSLGQGLEFLIYFQGNSAPDKSGLPSDRFSAERTGGSVSTLTIQRTQQEDSAVYLCASSLGLYGEQYFGPGTRLTVT.

This chain joins TRBV6-1 and TRBJ2-1, with D tentatively TRBD1 or TRBD2 (6 bases each). Trimming left V 7 bases short and J 7 bases short, with 14 bases between. Germline assignment: CDR1 MNHNS and CDR2 SASEGT. CDR3 length: 13 residues. In DNA, the CDR3 is TGTGCCAGCAAGGTAGGAGGGGGGAATGAGCAGTTCTTC. This codes for CASKVGGGNEQFF.

V usage is TRBV11-3 and J usage is TRBJ2-1, with D possibly being TRBD2 (5 bases). In germline, CDR1 is SGHNT, CDR2 YENEEA. The CDR3 has 13 residues. Trimming shortened V by 5 bases and J by 6 bases, and 11 bases separated the two germline ends. CDR3 coding DNA: TGTGCCAGCAGCCCACGCGGGTCCAATGAGCAGTTCTTC. Its translation is CASSPRGSNEQFF.

Remarks on this clone: The same CDR3 can be traced to other DNA sequences in this sample. V is TRBV18 and J is TRBJ2-3, with D unclear. The CDR3 is 15 amino acids. Trimming took off 3 bases at V and 1 base at J, with 11 bases between the two ends. Germline values: CDR1 KGHSH, CDR2 LQKENI. Here the CDR3 DNA reads TGTGCCAGCTCACCCACCTCAGGTGGCACAGATACGCAGTATTTT. This encodes CASSPTSGGTDTQYF.

The chain carries TRBV5-1 and TRBJ2-3, with 7 positions matching TRBD2. The V and J ends lost 2 bases and 6 bases, in that order; junction bases with no gene match: 3. CDR1 SGHRS and CDR2 YFSETQ come from the germline V gene. The length of the CDR3 is 13 residues. The CDR3 bases are TGCGCCAGCAGCTTAGGCGGGAGTGATACGCAGTATTTT. Protein product: CASSLGGSDTQYF.

J is TRBJ2-7 and V is TRBV7-2; TRBD2 agrees at 8 bases. The germline gives CDR1 SGHTA, CDR2 FQGNSA. V lost 0 bases to trimming and J lost 2 bases; unmatched junction nucleotides: 6. CDR3 size: 16 residues. The CDR3 loop is CASSLAGLAKTYEQYF. The DNA for the CDR3 is TGTGCCAGCAGCTTAGCTGGACTAGCTAAAACCTACGAGCAGTACTTC.

This clone is a singleton in its sample. This chain links TRBV12-5 with TRBJ2-1, with 8 bases identical to TRBD1. V lost 3 bases and J lost 0; bases outside the gene matches: 1. This CDR3 region has 15 residues. Germline V gives CDR1 LGHNT, CDR2 FRNRAP. The CDR3 spells CASGFQGASYNEQFF. CDR3 coding DNA: TGTGCTAGTGGTTTCCAGGGGGCCTCCTACAATGAGCAGTTCTTC.

The table lists this clone with a count of one. The chain carries TRBV6-5 and TRBJ2-7; 9 positions agree with TRBD1. Germline values: CDR1 MNHEY, CDR2 SVGAGI. CDR3 length: 15 residues. Trimming took 2 bases from V and 2 from J; bases not matched to a gene: 4. CDR3 amino acids: CASSYGDRATYEQYF. CDR3 DNA sequence: TGTGCCAGCAGTTACGGGGACAGGGCTACCTACGAGCAGTACTTC.

The rearrangement uses TRBV21-1 and TRBJ1-3; the tabulated D call, TRBD1, remains unverified against the DNA. TRBV21-1 is annotated as a pseudogene. The CDR3 contains 15 residues. CDR3 DNA: TGTGCCAGCAGCTCCGGGGGGACAGGGCCGGAGGAGTGGGATTTT. Translating it yields CASSSGGTGPEEWDF.

CDR3 DNA sequence: TGCGCCAGCAGCTTGACAGGGGTAGCTTTCTTT. Protein product: CASSLTGVAFF. The V call is TRBV5-1, the J call TRBJ1-1, with 7 positions matching TRBD1. V gave up 1 base and J gave up 10 bases; unmatched junction bases: 1. The length of the CDR3 is 11 residues. In germline, CDR1 is SGHRS, CDR2 YFSETQ.

The rearrangement uses TRBV5-4 and TRBJ1-1; 7 nucleotides agree with TRBD1. V was pared by 4 bases and J by 1 base, with 7 bases of the junction left unmatched. CDR1 and CDR2 from the germline V gene are SGHNT and YYREEE (reference sequence). This CDR3 is 15 amino acids long. CDR3 coding DNA: TGTGCCAGCAGCAGAGCGGGACAGAAGAACACTGAAGCTTTCTTT. Amino acid sequence: CASSRAGQKNTEAFF.